The 20 T cell receptor beta chains below were found in one sample sequenced in a study of shared clonotypes between healthy human individuals. Only in-frame clones appear in the TCRdb table, and some are missing; sequencing was by immunoSEQ multiplex PCR. The table includes about 1.1 million clones, around 78% detected once. What was sequenced was memory CD4+ T cells from PBMCs. This sample's subset: CD45RA-negative fraction. The receptors shown here come from a man younger than 35 in good health. Some clones in this sample may be carry-over from other donors' samples.

The chain uses TRBV28 and TRBJ1-2, with 12 bases fitting TRBD1. The germline gives CDR1 MDHEN, CDR2 SYDVKM. CDR3 length: 16 amino acids. J lost 4 bases, V lost 6 bases, and 9 bases had no gene match. CDR3 DNA: TGTGCCAGCAGCTCCTCCGGGACAGGGGGCGTCTATGGCTACACCTTC. Protein: CASSSSGTGGVYGYTF.

This clone was detected a few times. The chain combines TRBV10-2 with TRBJ2-7; 9 bases agree with TRBD2. Germline V gene data show CDR1 as WSHSY and CDR2 as SAAADI. CDR3 length: 14 amino acids. V lost 6 bases and J lost 2; bases outside the gene matches: 5. CDR3 loop: CASRGAGGPYEQYF. As DNA, the CDR3 is TGCGCCAGCAGGGGAGCGGGAGGTCCCTACGAGCAGTACTTC.

The chain uses TRBV2 and TRBJ1-2; TRBD1 agrees at 8 bases. CDR3 length equals 13 residues. CDR1 and CDR2 (germline): SNHLY, FYNNEI. V was pared by 6 bases and J by 8 bases, with 8 bases of the junction left unmatched. The CDR3 coding sequence is TGTGCCAGCAGCGTTGACAGGGGCGGGGGCTACACCTTC. It codes for CASSVDRGGGYTF.

This clone was recorded many times. This rearrangement joins TRBV27 to TRBJ2-3; tentatively, D is TRBD2 (5 bases). V was cut by 5 bases and J by 8 bases, with 8 bases left in between. Germline V CDR1 and CDR2: MNHEY, SMNVEV (reference sequence). CDR3 length: 11 amino acids. The CDR3 loop reads CASSHRGTQYF. The CDR3 DNA follows: TGTGCCAGCAGTCATCGGGGTACGCAGTATTTT.

The J gene is TRBJ2-3, the V gene TRBV2; tentatively, D is TRBD1 or TRBD2 (5 bases each). The germline V gene has CDR1 SNHLY and CDR2 FYNNEI. Trimming took 8 bases from V and 4 from J, leaving 10 bases between them. The CDR3 contains 12 residues. The CDR3 sequence is CASRQGADTQYF. In DNA, the CDR3 is TGTGCCAGCCGGCAGGGAGCAGATACGCAGTATTTT.

The chain carries TRBV6-1 and TRBJ2-5; unclear D gene. Trimming took off 10 bases at V and 2 bases at J, with 14 bases between the two ends. This CDR3 comprises 13 residues. Germline values: CDR1 MNHNS, CDR2 SASEGT. CDR3 region: CATITPNQETQYF. The CDR3 DNA follows: TGTGCCACCATTACACCGAATCAAGAGACCCAGTACTTC.

The chain recombines TRBV7-9 with TRBJ2-1; the D gene could be TRBD1 or TRBD2 (5 bases each). The germline gives CDR1 SEHNR, CDR2 FQNEAQ (reference sequence). There are 15 residues in the CDR3. Deletions cut 2 bases from V and 14 bases from J, with 22 bases between. The CDR3 sequence is CASSLSRGPGTAEFF. The DNA of the CDR3 is TGTGCCAGCAGCTTAAGCAGAGGGCCCGGGACCGCGGAGTTCTTC. Full variable domain (rest looked up from reference TRBV7-9 and TRBJ2-1): DTGVSQNPRHKITKRGQNVTFRCDPISEHNRLYWYRQTLGQGPEFLTYFQNEAQLEKSRLLSDRFSAERPKGSFSTLEIQRTEQGDSAMYLCASSLSRGPGTAEFFGPGTRLTVL.

V usage is TRBV18 and J usage is TRBJ2-7; D remains ambiguous. CDR3 length: 14 residues. Deletions cut 3 bases from V and 3 bases from J, with 12 bases between. Per germline, CDR1 KGHSH and CDR2 LQKENI. This CDR3 is CASSPQRSDYEQYF. In nucleotides, the CDR3 is TGTGCCAGCTCACCCCAGAGGTCTGACTACGAGCAGTACTTC.

The chain has TRBV9 and TRBJ1-4; D is perhaps TRBD1 (5 bases). CDR1 and CDR2 (germline): SGDLS, YYNGEE. The ends were cut back, 4 bases at V and 3 bases at J, with 13 bases in the middle. This CDR3 is built from 15 residues. Here the CDR3 DNA reads TGTGCCAGCAGCATAGGGGCTGTGGCTAATGAAAAACTGTTTTTT. It is translated as CASSIGAVANEKLFF.

The V call is TRBV7-3, the J call TRBJ2-2; 7 nucleotides align to TRBD2. Germline values: CDR1 SGHTA, CDR2 FQGTGA. This CDR3 is 15 amino acids long. With V trimmed by 5 bases and J by 6 bases, 9 bases remained unmatched. The chain's CDR3 is CASSPPGGEAGELFF. The CDR3 bases are TGTGCCAGCAGCCCACCGGGGGGAGAGGCCGGGGAGCTGTTTTTT.

The chain joins TRBV28 to TRBJ2-5, with TRBD1 identical over 9 bases. The DNA end favors TRBJ2-7, so the J call may be wrong. CDR1 is MDHEN and CDR2 is SYDVKM in the germline V gene. The CDR3 runs to 15 residues. CDR3 sequence reads: CASSPGTGRSYEQYF. The CDR3 region has the DNA TGTGCCAGCAGTCCCGGGACAGGGCGCTCCTACGAGCAGTACTTC.

V is TRBV5-1 and J is TRBJ2-7; D gene uncertain. CDR3 length equals 14 residues. V was clipped by 0 bases and J by 3 bases, with 10 bases between them. Germline assignment: CDR1 SGHRS and CDR2 YFSETQ. The CDR3 loop reads CASSLVDKGYEQYF. The CDR3 bases are TGCGCCAGCAGCTTGGTTGACAAGGGCTACGAGCAGTACTTC.

This chain uses TRBV5-1 with TRBJ1-2; D not certain. The germline V gene has CDR1 SGHRS and CDR2 YFSETQ. The V end was cut by 0 bases, the J end by 4 bases, with 7 bases between. The CDR3 has 13 amino acids. The chain's CDR3 is CASSLGEVYGYTF. In DNA, the CDR3 is TGCGCCAGCAGCTTGGGAGAAGTCTATGGCTACACCTTC. The variable domain in full, with the rest retrieved from reference TRBV5-1 and TRBJ1-2, is KAGVTQTPRYLIKTRGQQVTLSCSPISGHRSVSWYQQTPGQGLQFLFEYFSETQRNKGNFPGRFSGRQFSNSRSEMNVSTLELGDSALYLCASSLGEVYGYTFGSGTRLTVV.

Of note for this clone: The same CDR3 can be traced to other DNA sequences in this sample. V usage is TRBV5-4 and J usage is TRBJ2-1; tentatively, D is TRBD1 or TRBD2 (6 bases each). Germline lookup yields CDR1 SGHNT and CDR2 YYREEE (reference sequence). V was trimmed by 0 bases and J by 3 bases, leaving 10 bases between them. The CDR3 contains 15 residues. The CDR3: CASSLAGGNYNEQFF. The CDR3 DNA follows: TGTGCCAGCAGCTTGGCCGGGGGCAACTACAATGAGCAGTTCTTC.

V gene TRBV5-1 combines with J gene TRBJ2-1; 7 bases are shared with TRBD2. The CDR3 is 14 residues long. Germline trimming cut 6 bases from V and 8 bases from J; bases unmatched to any gene: 11. Germline CDR1 is SGHRS and CDR2 is YFSETQ. The CDR3 is CASKDAGGNDEQFF. The CDR3 nucleotides read TGCGCCAGCAAGGACGCCGGGGGGAACGATGAGCAGTTCTTC.

J is TRBJ1-1 and V is TRBV5-1; tentatively, D is TRBD1 (5 bases). There are 17 residues in the CDR3. CDR1 is SGHRS, CDR2 YFSETQ, per germline. Trimming removed 4 bases at V and 1 base at J, with 20 bases between. The CDR3 DNA is TGCGCCAGCAGCCGCCAAGGGGAGATCAGTGGGAACACTGAAGCTTTCTTT. This codes for CASSRQGEISGNTEAFF.

The chain uses TRBV28 and TRBJ1-5; D gene uncertain. From germline, CDR1 is MDHEN and CDR2 SYDVKM. Trimming cost V 6 bases and J 3 bases, with 18 bases left between them. CDR3 length: 16 residues. The CDR3 sequence is CASRDVLADANQPQHF. DNA of the CDR3: TGTGCCAGCAGGGACGTCCTGGCAGACGCCAATCAGCCCCAGCATTTT.

This clone was detected ten times or more. At the DNA level, this CDR3 is encoded by other sequences in the same sample as well. This chain uses TRBV19 with TRBJ1-4, with D possibly TRBD1 on 6 matching bases. The V end was cut by 3 bases, the J end by 7 bases, with 12 bases between. CDR1 and CDR2 (germline): LNHDA, SQIVND (reference sequence). The length of the CDR3 is 14 residues. CDR3 sequence reads: CASSIRQGGEKLFF. The DNA for the CDR3 is TGTGCCAGTAGTATCCGCCAAGGGGGTGAAAAACTGTTTTTT.

DNA of the CDR3: TGTGCCAGCAGTTACCAAGCGGGAGGGCCGAACGAGCAGTACTTC. Translated, it gives CASSYQAGGPNEQYF. V gene TRBV6-6 combines with J gene TRBJ2-7, with 10 bases fitting TRBD2. The CDR3 extends over 15 amino acids. Trimming took 2 bases from V and 5 from J; bases not matched to a gene: 6. CDR1 and CDR2 from the germline V gene are MNHNY and SVGAGI (reference sequence).

The chain links TRBV4-2 to TRBJ2-1, with 12 positions matching TRBD2. Germline V gene sequence: CDR1 LGHNA, CDR2 YNFKEQ. V shed 1 base and J 0 bases; nucleotides not matched to a gene: 13. The CDR3 contains 21 residues. The CDR3 DNA reads TGTGCCAGCAGCCAAGTCAAGCTAGCGGGAGGGCTAAAAAACTCCTACAATGAGCAGTTCTTC. This encodes CASSQVKLAGGLKNSYNEQFF.